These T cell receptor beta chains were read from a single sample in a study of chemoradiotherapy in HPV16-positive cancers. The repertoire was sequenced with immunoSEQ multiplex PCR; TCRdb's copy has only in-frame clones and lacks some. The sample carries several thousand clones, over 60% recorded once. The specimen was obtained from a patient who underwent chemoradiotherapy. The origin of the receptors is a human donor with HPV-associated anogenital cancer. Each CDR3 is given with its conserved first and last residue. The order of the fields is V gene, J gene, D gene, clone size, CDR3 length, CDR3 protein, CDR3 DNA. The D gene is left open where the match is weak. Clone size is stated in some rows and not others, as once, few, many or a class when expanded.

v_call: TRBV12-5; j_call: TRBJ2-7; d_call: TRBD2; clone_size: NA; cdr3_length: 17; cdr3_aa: CASGFTSGSISSYEQYF; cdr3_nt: TGTGCTAGTGGCTTTACTAGCGGGAGTATTAGCTCCTACGAGCAGTACTTC
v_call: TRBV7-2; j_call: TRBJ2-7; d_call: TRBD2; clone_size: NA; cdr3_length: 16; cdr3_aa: CASSLEGSGRVYEQYF; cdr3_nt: TGTGCCAGCAGCTTAGAAGGTAGCGGGAGGGTCTACGAGCAGTACTTC
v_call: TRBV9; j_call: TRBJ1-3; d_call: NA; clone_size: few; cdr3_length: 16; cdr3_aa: CASSVHGSSSGNTIYF; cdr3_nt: TGTGCCAGCAGCGTACACGGCTCAAGCTCTGGAAACACCATATATTTT
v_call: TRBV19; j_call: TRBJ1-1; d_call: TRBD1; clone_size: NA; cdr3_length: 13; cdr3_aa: CASSAQGVTEAFF; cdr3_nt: TGTGCCAGTAGTGCACAGGGGGTCACTGAAGCTTTCTTT
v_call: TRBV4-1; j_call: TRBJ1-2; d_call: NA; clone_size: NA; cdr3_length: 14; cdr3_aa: CASSQDRGRAGYTF; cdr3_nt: TGCGCCAGCAGCCAAGATCGGGGCAGGGCTGGCTACACCTTC
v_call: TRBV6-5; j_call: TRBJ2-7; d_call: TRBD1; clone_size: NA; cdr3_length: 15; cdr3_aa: CASSYGTGVSYEQYF; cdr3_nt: TGTGCCAGCAGTTACGGGACAGGGGTCTCCTACGAGCAGTACTTC
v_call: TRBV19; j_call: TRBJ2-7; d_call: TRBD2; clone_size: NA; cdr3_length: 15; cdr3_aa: CASSPEGRGTYEQYF; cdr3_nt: TGTGCCAGTAGTCCCGAGGGGCGGGGGACCTACGAGCAGTACTTC
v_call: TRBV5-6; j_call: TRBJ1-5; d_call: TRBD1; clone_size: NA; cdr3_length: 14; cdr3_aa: CASSTTGVNQPQHF; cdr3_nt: TGTGCCAGCAGCACGACAGGGGTAAATCAGCCCCAGCATTTT
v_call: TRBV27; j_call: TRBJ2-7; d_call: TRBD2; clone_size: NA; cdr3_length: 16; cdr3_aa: CASSSGTSGSRNEQYF; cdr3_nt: TGTGCCAGCAGTTCCGGGACTAGCGGGAGCCGGAACGAGCAGTACTTC
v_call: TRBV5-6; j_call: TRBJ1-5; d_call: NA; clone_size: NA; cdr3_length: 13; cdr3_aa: CASSLAAGGAQHF; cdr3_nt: TGTGCCAGCAGCTTGGCCGCCGGGGGGGCCCAGCATTTT
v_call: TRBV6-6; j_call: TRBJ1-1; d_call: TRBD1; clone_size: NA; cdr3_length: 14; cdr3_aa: CASSYPTGGGEAFF; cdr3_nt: TGTGCCAGCAGTTACCCTACAGGGGGCGGGGAAGCTTTCTTT
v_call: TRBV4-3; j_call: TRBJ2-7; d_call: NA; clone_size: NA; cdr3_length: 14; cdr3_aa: CASSQGSEVGEQYF; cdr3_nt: TGCGCCAGCAGCCAAGGATCTGAGGTGGGGGAGCAGTACTTC
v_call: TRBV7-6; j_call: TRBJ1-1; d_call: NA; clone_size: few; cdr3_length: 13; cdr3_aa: CASSLSERTEAFF; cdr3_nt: TGTGCCAGCAGCTTAAGTGAGCGTACTGAAGCTTTCTTT
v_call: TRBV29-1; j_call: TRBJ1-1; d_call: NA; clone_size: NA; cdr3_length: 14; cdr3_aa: CSGGGGEMNTEAFF; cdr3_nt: TGCAGCGGGGGTGGGGGAGAGATGAACACTGAAGCTTTCTTT
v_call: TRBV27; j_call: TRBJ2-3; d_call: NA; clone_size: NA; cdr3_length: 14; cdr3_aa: CASSFPHRPDTQYF; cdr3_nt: TGTGCCAGCAGTTTTCCCCATCGCCCAGATACGCAGTATTTT
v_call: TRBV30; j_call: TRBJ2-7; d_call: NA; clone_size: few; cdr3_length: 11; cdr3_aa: CAWGQGNEQYF; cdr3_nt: TGTGCCTGGGGTCAGGGTAACGAGCAGTACTTC
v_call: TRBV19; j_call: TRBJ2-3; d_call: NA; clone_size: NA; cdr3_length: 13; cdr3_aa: CASSGLAADTQYF; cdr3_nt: TGTGCCAGTAGCGGGCTAGCCGCAGATACGCAGTATTTT
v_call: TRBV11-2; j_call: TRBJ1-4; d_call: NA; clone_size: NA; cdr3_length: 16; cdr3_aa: CASSLATLMGAEKLFF; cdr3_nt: TGTGCCAGCAGCTTAGCAACCCTCATGGGAGCGGAAAAACTGTTTTTT
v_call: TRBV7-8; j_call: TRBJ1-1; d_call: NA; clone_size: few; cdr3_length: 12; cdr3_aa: CASSTRGGEAFF; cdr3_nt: TGTGCCAGCAGCACTAGGGGGGGTGAAGCTTTCTTT
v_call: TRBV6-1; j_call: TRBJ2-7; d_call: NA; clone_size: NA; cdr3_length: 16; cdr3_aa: CASSEPSGTPSLEQYF; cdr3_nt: TGTGCCAGCAGTGAACCTTCCGGGACCCCTTCACTCGAGCAGTACTTC
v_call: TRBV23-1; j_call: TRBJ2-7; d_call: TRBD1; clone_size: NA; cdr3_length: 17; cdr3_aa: CASSPWDRGRHNYEQYF; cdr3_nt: TGCGCCAGCAGTCCTTGGGACAGGGGGCGACATAACTACGAGCAGTACTTC
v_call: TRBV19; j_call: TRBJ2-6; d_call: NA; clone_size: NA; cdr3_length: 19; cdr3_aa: CASSPGGSRRFSGANVLTF; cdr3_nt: TGTGCCAGTAGTCCCGGCGGTAGCAGGAGATTCTCTGGGGCCAACGTCCTGACTTTC
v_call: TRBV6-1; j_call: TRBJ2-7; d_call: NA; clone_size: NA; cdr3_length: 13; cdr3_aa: CASSDSPESEQYF; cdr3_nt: TGTGCCAGCAGTGACAGTCCTGAGTCTGAGCAGTACTTC
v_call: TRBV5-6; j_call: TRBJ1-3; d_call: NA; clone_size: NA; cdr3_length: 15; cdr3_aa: CASSLEAVSGNTIYF; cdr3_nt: TGTGCCAGCAGCTTGGAGGCAGTCTCTGGAAACACCATATATTTT
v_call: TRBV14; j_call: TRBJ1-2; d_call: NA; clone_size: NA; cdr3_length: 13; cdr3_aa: CASRRLGGGGYTF; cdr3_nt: TGTGCCAGCAGACGACTCGGCGGCGGCGGCTACACCTTC
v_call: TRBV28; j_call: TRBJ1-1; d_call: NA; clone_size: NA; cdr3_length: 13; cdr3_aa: CASSFTGEYEAFF; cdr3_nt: TGTGCCAGCAGTTTCACCGGGGAGTATGAAGCTTTCTTT
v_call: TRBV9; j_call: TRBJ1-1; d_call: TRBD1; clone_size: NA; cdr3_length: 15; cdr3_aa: CASSDKWTGETEAFF; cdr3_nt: TGTGCCAGCAGCGACAAGTGGACAGGGGAAACTGAAGCTTTCTTT
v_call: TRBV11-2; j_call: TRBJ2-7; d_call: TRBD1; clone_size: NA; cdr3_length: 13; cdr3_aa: CASIGQGSHEQYF; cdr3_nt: TGTGCCAGCATCGGACAGGGCAGTCACGAGCAGTACTTC
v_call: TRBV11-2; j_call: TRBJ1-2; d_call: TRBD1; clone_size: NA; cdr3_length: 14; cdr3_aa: CASSLDRAVYGYTF; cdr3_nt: TGTGCCAGCAGCTTGGACAGGGCTGTCTATGGCTACACCTTC
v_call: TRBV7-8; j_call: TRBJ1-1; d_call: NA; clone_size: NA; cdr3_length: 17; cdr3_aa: CASSLGRQGLGSTEAFF; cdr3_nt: TGTGCCAGCAGCTTAGGCCGCCAGGGGTTGGGGAGCACTGAAGCTTTCTTT
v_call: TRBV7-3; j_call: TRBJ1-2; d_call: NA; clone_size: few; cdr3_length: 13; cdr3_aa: CASSLTQGNGYTF; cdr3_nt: TGTGCCAGCAGCTTAACACAGGGTAACGGCTACACCTTC
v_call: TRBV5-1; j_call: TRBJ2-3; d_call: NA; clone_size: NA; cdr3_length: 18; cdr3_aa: CASSLTQGIVPYTDTQYF; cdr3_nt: TGCGCCAGCAGCTTGACACAGGGAATCGTCCCCTACACAGATACGCAGTATTTT
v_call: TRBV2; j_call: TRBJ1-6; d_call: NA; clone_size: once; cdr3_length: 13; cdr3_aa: CASRGDFNSPLHF; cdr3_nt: TGTGCCAGCAGAGGGGACTTTAATTCACCCCTCCACTTT
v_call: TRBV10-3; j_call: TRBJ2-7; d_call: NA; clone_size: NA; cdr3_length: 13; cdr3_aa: CAISESTVYEQYF; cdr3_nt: TGTGCCATCAGTGAGTCGACGGTTTACGAGCAGTACTTC
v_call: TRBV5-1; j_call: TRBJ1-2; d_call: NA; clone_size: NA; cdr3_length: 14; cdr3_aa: CASSPSGGAHGYTF; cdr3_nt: TGCGCCAGCAGCCCTTCGGGGGGGGCTCATGGCTACACCTTC
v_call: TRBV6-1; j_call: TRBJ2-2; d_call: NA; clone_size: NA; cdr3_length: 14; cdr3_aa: CASRGTPNTGELFF; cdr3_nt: TGTGCCAGCCGGGGGACACCGAACACCGGGGAGCTGTTTTTT
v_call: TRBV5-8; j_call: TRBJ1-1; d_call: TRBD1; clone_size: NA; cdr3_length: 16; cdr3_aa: CASSLSLKGANTEAFF; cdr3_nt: TGTGCCAGCAGCTTGTCCCTTAAGGGGGCGAACACTGAAGCTTTCTTT
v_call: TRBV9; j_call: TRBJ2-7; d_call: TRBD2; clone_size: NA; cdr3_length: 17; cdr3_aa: CASSVVGSGPLAYEQYF; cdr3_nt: TGTGCCAGCAGCGTAGTTGGTAGCGGGCCTCTTGCCTACGAGCAGTACTTC
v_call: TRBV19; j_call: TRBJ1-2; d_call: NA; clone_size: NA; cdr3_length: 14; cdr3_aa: CASSINTGSYGYTF; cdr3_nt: TGTGCCAGTAGTATAAATACAGGGTCCTATGGCTACACCTTC
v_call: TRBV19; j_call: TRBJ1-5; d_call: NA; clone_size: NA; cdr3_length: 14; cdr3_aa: CASSILPGDQPQHF; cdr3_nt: TGTGCCAGTAGTATCCTACCGGGGGATCAGCCCCAGCATTTT